This T cell receptor beta chain appears in the sequencing data of a study of T cell responses to AZD1222 COVID-19 vaccine (dated by TCRdb to the early 2020s). Some background on the complete study: TCR sequencing covered roughly 230 trial participants: nearly 210 given two doses of AZD1222 and 26 given two doses of MenACWY control vaccine. Trial participants were enrolled by age into 18-55, 56-69 and 70-plus year subgroups, with roughly 160, 29 and 62 TCR-sequenced participants respectively. Study-wide conclusions, independent of this receptor: A significant rise in spike-specific TCR breadth and depth was observed after two AZD1222 doses relative to day 0 and relative to MenACWY recipients. The 56-69-year group was small, and its depth increase did not reach significance, likely because of low power. Conclusions about previously exposed vaccinees were limited because only 6 or 7 AZD1222 recipients were SARS-CoV-2 seropositive at baseline. The vaccine-associated CD4 TCRs covered the entire spike protein, and the dominant responses fell in regions 160-218 and 743-854. Nearly half of unique spike-specific TCRs reportedly recognized epitopes outside regions mutated in the B.1.351 and B.1.1.7 variants. Participants were mostly white British, with more females than males. The authors suggested clonal diversity may have been underestimated. No day 14 peak-response samples were available, so repertoires were characterized only after the peak T cell response.

The CDR3 regions of human TCRbeta chains were analyzed by immunosequencing. Under the source paper's analysis protocol: TCRs in the repertoires were compared against a reference library of SARS-CoV-2-specific TCRs that had been generated with the MIRA antigen-specificity platform. Breadth was defined as the fraction of unique TCRs that were SARS-CoV-2-associated, and depth was defined as the fraction of total T cells that were SARS-CoV-2-associated. Each spike-specific TCR was assigned to its reactive spike region and to a CD4 or CD8 class using the MIRA data. Log10-transformed breadth and depth values were compared by one-way ANOVA with Sidak's multiple comparisons tests. Imported from immuneACCESS, the table was reduced by TCRdb to in-frame sequences with V and J called. These copies leave out some clones; in studies compared against another copy, an unresolved V gene accounts for under half, and the cause of the remainder is not known. That table is the source of V, J and clone size, and D and trimming were worked out from the DNA. Here the sample has some 66,000 clones; about 88% occur a single time. The ten most abundant clones make up roughly 30% of the sample.

With regard to this clone: The antigen this receptor binds is unknown. No much larger clone exists at a distance of one base, and base qualities are not known.

The time point label, read with the paper, signifies: about 28 days (+/-7) after the second vaccine dose. AZD1222 recipients given second doses at about 4 weeks or at about 12 weeks were pooled, since spike-specific TCR depth and breadth were not found to differ between the two schedules. The vaccinee samples were drawn from two UK trials, COV001 and COV002, one of which was a single-blind randomized controlled phase 2/3 trial testing AZD1222 (ChAdOx1 nCoV-19) in healthy adults. For TCRbeta chain sequencing, PBMC samples were collected from trial participants at day 0 and at day 28 after the second dose. V is shortened by 5 bases, J by 7 bases, and the region joining them spans 15 bases. Based on the germline V gene, the CDR1 and CDR2 sequences are SNHLY and FYNNEI. The cysteine opens and the phenylalanine closes a CDR3 of 14 amino acids. This entry keeps only the CDR3 DNA: 42 bases, framed from base 1.

The sample consisted of peripheral blood, taken 28 days after the second AZD1222 dose. This receptor chain uses TRBV2 and TRBJ1-5; the D gene is possibly TRBD1, with 6 bases matching. The receptor's source is an adult who received the AZD1222 COVID-19 vaccine. The CDR3 in this case is CASSNREIGQPQHF. In nucleotides, the sequence is TGTGCCAGCAGTAACAGGGAAATTGGGCAGCCCCAGCATTTT.